What follows is one TCR beta chain and its context. The sample originates from a study of patients and donors after allogeneic stem cell transplantation. The CDR3 length is 14 residues. Trimming removed 5 bases at V and 1 base at J, with 8 bases between. MiXCR, applied by TCRdb to the RT-PCR reads, yields one record per CDR3 protein. The sample contains approximately 99,000 distinct CDR3 sequences, about a third of which appear only once. The sequencing input was blood, either unsorted or a sorted T cell fraction (not recorded which). This sequence joins TRBV12-3 or TRBV12-4 and TRBJ2-2, with D uncertain. This TCR came from a human donor who was either an allogeneic HSCT recipient or a stem cell or donor lymphocyte infusion donor (not recorded which). It is not recorded whose cells these are; they may come from a transplant donor. The CDR3, as DNA: TGTGCCAGCAGTCTCGGACGGAACACCGGGGAGCTGTTTTTT. Translated: CASSLGRNTGELFF.